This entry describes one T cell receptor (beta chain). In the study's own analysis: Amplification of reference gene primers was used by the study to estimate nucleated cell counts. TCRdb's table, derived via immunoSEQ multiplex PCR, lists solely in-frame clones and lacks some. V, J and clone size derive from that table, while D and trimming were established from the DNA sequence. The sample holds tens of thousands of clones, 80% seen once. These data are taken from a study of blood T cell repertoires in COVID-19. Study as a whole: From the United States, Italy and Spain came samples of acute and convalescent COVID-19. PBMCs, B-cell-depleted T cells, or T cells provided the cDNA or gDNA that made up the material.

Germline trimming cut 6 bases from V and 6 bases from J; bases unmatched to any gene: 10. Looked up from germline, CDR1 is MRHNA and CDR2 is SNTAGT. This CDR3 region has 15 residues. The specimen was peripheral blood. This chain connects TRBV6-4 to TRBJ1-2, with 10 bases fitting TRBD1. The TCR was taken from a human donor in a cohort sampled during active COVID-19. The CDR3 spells CASRAQTGGIDGYTF. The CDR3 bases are TGTGCCAGCAGGGCCCAGACAGGGGGCATCGATGGCTACACCTTC.